This T cell receptor (beta chain) was documented in a study of beta chain features in type 1 diabetes. Study-level information: Age, gender and cell yields were similar between patients and healthy donors.

The investigators reverse transcribed all of the isolated RNA, so they sequenced expressed TCRB transcripts. Sequencing used immunoSEQ multiplex PCR; TCRdb keeps in-frame clones, though not all of them. This table holds about 150,000 clones, approximately 8.1% found once. The CDR3 runs to 16 residues. CDR1 and CDR2 from the germline V gene are SGDLS and YYNGEE. The V end was cut by 0 bases, the J end by 2 bases, with 12 bases between. Via the markers CD45RO/CCR7/CD25/CD127/CD95/CD27, stem cell-like memory, regulatory, central memory and naive CD4+ cells were sorted. Each sorted population was over 95% pure.

V usage is TRBV9 and J usage is TRBJ2-1; tentatively, D is TRBD2 (6 bases). Sequencing used central memory CD4+ T cells from blood. The TCR originated in a man aged 18 to 35 in good health. Written as DNA, the CDR3 is TGTGCCAGCAGCGTAGGACGGGAGCGCACCTACAATGAGCAGTTCTTC. This encodes CASSVGRERTYNEQFF.